This T cell receptor beta chain was recovered during a study of T cells in localized non-small cell lung cancer. Method: immunoSEQ multiplex PCR; TCRdb's copy keeps in-frame clones and lacks some. The table lists roughly 71,000 clones, about 86% of them singletons. Germline V gene data show CDR1 as MDHEN and CDR2 as SYDVKM. The CDR3 loop spans 17 amino acids. J was trimmed by 0 bases and V by 6 bases; bases with no gene match: 8. V usage is TRBV28 and J usage is TRBJ2-3; 11 bases are a match to TRBD2. This TCR was sampled from a male donor at least 60 years old with stage III squamous cell lung carcinoma. This specimen was peripheral blood, taken before any cancer treatment. For the CDR3, the DNA is TGTGCCAGCAGCCGTCGACTAGCGGGACCTAGCACAGATACGCAGTATTTT. It is translated as CASSRRLAGPSTDTQYF.